The source of this T cell receptor (beta chain) is a study of blood T cells in healthy people across ages. Through a sample-barcoded 5' primer and a J-beta primer mix, a second PCR was run for about 6 to 11 cycles. Paired-end reads containing CDR3 totaled no fewer than 2.5 million for each sample. Via MiXCR, TCRdb re-called the 5' RACE reads, giving one row per CDR3 protein. The sample has more than 650,000 distinct CDR3 sequences; about 55% are singletons. This clonotype was counted a few times. Total RNA amounts of at least 6 micrograms were extracted per sample. The TCR was taken from an elderly man in good health. Sequences were obtained from blood.

Here the CDR3 reads CASSPGAGFYEQYF. As DNA, the CDR3 is TGTGCCAGCTCACCAGGGGCAGGGTTCTACGAGCAGTACTTC. The rearrangement joins TRBV18 to TRBJ2-7; a possible D gene is TRBD1 (5 bases). The CDR3 spans 14 residues. V was clipped by 2 bases and J by 3 bases, with 11 bases between them. Looked up from germline, CDR1 is KGHSH and CDR2 is LQKENI.